Reported below is one TCR beta chain. The entry originates in a study of blood T cell repertoires in COVID-19. Study background: Samples taken during acute and convalescent COVID-19 were collected in the United States, Italy and Spain. From T cells, B-cell-depleted T cells, or PBMCs came the material, which was cDNA or gDNA.

The CDR3 has 10 residues. Germline V gene sequence: CDR1 MDHEN, CDR2 SYDVKM. V was cut by 6 bases and J by 9 bases, with 6 bases left in between. In the authors' methods: Using reference gene primer amplification, nucleated cell counts were estimated. Only in-frame clones appear in the TCRdb table, and some are missing; sequencing was by immunoSEQ multiplex PCR. V and J calls and clone size are those listed in that table; D and trimming were worked out from the DNA. This sample has more than 80,000 clones; about 77% occur once, and the top ten carry about 15%. The V call is TRBV28, the J call TRBJ1-5, with D unclear. The sample was peripheral blood. The clonotype was recovered from a human donor in a cohort sampled during active COVID-19. CDR3 in amino acids: CASSSGPQHF. In nucleotides, the CDR3 is TGTGCCAGCAGCTCCGGGCCCCAGCATTTT.